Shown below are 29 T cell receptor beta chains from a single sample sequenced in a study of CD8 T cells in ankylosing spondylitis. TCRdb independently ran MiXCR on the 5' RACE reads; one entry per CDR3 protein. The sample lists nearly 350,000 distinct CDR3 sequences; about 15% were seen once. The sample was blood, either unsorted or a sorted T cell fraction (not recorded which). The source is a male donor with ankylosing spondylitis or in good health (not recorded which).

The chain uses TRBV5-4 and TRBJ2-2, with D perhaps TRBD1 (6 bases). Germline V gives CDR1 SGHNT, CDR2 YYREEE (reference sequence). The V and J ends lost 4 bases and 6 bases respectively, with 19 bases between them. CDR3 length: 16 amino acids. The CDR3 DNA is TGTGCCAGCAGCACGCCTGGGGGCGAGGTGGCCGGGGAGCTGTTTTTT. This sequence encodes CASSTPGGEVAGELFF. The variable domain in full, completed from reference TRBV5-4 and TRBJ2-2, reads ETGVTQSPTHLIKTRGQQVTLRCSSQSGHNTVSWYQQALGQGPQFIFQYYREEENGRGNFPPRFSGLQFPNYSSELNVNALELDDSALYLCASSTPGGEVAGELFFGEGSRLTVL.

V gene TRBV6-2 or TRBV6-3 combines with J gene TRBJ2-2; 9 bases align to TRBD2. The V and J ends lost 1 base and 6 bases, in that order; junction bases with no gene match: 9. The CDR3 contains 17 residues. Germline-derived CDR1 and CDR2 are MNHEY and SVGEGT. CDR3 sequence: CASSYFLAGDRAGELFF. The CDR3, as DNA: TGTGCCAGCAGTTACTTTTTAGCGGGAGATAGGGCCGGGGAGCTGTTTTTT.

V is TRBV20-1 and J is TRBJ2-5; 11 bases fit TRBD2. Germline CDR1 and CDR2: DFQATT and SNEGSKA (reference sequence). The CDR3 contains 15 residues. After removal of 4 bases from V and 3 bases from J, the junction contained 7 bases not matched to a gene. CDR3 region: CSATQTSGRKETQYF. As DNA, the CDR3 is TGCAGTGCTACGCAAACTAGCGGGAGAAAAGAGACCCAGTACTTC.

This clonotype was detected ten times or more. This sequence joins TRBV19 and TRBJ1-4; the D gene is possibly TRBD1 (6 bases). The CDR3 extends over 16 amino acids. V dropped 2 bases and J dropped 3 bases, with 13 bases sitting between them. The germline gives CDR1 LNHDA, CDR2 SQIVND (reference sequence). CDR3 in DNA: TGTGCCAGTAGTATAAGGGGGAGCTCATCTAATGAAAAACTGTTTTTT. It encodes CASSIRGSSSNEKLFF.

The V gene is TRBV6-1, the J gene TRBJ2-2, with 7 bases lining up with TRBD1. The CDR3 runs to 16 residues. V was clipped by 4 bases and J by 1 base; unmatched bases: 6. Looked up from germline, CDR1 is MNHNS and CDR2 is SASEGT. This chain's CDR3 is CASSVFRTGNTGELFF. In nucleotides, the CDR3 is TGTGCCAGCAGTGTGTTTAGGACAGGGAACACCGGGGAGCTGTTTTTT.

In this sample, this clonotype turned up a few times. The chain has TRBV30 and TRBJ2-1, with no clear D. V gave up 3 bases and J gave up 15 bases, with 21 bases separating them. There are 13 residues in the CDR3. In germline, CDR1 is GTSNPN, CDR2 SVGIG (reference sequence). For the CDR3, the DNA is TGTGCCTGGAGCCTGAGCATCCGCGCTGGTGGGTTCTTC. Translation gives CAWSLSIRAGGFF.

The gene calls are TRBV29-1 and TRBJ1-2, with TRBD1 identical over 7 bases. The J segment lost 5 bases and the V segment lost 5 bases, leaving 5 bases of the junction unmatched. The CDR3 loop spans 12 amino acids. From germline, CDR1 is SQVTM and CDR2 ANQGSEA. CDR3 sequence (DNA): TGCAGCGTTCTCGGACAGGCGTATGGCTACACCTTC. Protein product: CSVLGQAYGYTF.

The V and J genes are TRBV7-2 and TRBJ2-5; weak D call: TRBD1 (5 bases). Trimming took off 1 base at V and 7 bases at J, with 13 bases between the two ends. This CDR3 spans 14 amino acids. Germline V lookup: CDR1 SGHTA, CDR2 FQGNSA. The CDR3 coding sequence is TGTGCCAGCAGCTTAGGACAGCTCAGTAGGACCCAGTACTTC. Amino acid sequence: CASSLGQLSRTQYF.

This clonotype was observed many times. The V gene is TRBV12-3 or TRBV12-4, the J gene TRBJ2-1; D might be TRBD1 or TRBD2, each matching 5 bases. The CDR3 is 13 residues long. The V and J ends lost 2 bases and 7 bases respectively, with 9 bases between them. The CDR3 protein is CASSLSGRNEQFF. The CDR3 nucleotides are TGTGCCAGCAGTTTATCGGGGCGGAATGAGCAGTTCTTC.

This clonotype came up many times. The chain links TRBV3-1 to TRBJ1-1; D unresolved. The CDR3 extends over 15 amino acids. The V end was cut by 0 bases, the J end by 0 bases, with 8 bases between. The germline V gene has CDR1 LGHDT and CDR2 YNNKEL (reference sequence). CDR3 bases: TGTGCCAGCAGCCAAGAAGCTCTGATGAACACTGAAGCTTTCTTT. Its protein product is CASSQEALMNTEAFF.

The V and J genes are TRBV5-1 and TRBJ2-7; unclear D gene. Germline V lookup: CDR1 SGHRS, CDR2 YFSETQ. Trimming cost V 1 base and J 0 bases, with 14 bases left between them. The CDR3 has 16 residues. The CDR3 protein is CASSLRADPSSYEQYF. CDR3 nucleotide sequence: TGCGCCAGCAGCTTGAGGGCGGATCCTAGCTCCTACGAGCAGTACTTC.

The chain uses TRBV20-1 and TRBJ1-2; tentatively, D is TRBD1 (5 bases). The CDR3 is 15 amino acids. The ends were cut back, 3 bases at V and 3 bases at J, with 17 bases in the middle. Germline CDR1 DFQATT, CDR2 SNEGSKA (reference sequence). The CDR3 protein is CSASTTEQSDYGYTF. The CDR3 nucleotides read TGCAGTGCTAGTACGACAGAGCAATCTGACTATGGCTACACCTTC.

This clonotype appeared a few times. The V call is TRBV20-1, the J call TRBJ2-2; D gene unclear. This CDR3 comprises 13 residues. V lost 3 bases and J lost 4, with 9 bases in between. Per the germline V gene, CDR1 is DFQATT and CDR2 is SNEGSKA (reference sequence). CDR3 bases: TGCAGTGCTAGTGGATTTACCACCGGGGAGCTGTTTTTT. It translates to CSASGFTTGELFF.

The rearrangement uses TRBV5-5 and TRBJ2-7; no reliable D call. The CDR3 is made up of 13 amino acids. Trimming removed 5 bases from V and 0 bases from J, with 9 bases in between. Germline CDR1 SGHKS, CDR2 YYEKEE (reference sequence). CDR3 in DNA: TGTGCCAGCAGACATGGGCACTCCTACGAGCAGTACTTC. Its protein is CASRHGHSYEQYF.

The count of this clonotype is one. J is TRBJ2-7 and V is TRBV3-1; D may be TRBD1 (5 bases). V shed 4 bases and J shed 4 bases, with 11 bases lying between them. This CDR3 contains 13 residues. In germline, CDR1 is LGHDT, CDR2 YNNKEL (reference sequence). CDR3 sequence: CASSRVAGYEQYF. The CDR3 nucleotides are TGTGCCAGCAGCCGTGTGGCAGGGTACGAGCAGTACTTC.

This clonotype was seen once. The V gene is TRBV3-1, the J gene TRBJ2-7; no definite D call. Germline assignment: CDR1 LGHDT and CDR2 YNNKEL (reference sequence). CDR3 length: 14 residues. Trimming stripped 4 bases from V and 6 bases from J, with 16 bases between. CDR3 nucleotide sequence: TGTGCCAGCAGCCCCGGTAGCTGGGCTCCCGAGCAGTACTTC. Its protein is CASSPGSWAPEQYF.

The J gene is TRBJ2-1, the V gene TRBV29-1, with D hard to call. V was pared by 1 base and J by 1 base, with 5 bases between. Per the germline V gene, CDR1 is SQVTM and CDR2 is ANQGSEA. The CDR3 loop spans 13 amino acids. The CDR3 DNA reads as TGCAGCGTTGAAGCGCATTCCTACAATGAGCAGTTCTTC. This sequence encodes CSVEAHSYNEQFF.

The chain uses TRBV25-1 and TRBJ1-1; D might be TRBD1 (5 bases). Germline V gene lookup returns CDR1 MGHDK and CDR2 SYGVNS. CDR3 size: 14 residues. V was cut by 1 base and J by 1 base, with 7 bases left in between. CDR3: CASSEWGGNTEAFF. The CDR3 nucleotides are TGTGCCAGCAGTGAATGGGGGGGGAACACTGAAGCTTTCTTT.

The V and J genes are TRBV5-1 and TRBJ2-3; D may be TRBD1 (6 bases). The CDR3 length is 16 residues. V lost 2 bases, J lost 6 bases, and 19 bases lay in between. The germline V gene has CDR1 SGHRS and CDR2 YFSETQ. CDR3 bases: TGCGCCAGCAGCTTACAGGGTGAGGGACGGTGGGATACGCAGTATTTT. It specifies CASSLQGEGRWDTQYF.

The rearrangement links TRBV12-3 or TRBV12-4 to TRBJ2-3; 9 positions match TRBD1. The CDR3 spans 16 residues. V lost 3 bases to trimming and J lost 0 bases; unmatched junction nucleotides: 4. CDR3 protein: CASSLDRGSSTDTQYF. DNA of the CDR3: TGTGCCAGCAGTTTGGACAGGGGATCTAGCACAGATACGCAGTATTTT.

The CDR3 here is CASSLKTADEQYF. In nucleotides, the CDR3 is TGCGCCAGCAGCTTGAAGACAGCGGACGAGCAGTACTTC. The chain combines TRBV5-1 with TRBJ2-7, with D perhaps assigned TRBD1 or TRBD2 (5 bases each). The CDR3 runs 13 residues. Deletions cut 1 base from V and 5 bases from J, with 10 bases between. Per germline, CDR1 SGHRS and CDR2 YFSETQ.

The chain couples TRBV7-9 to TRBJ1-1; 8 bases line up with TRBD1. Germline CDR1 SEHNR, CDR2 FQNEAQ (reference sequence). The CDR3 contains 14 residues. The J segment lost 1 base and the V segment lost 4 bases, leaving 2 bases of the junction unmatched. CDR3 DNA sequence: TGTGCCAGCAGCTCGGACAGGGCGAACACTGAAGCTTTCTTT. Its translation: CASSSDRANTEAFF.

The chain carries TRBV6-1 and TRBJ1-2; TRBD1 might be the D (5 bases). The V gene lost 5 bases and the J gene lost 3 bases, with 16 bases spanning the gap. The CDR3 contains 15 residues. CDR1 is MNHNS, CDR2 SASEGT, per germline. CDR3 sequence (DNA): TGTGCCAGCAGTCTGGGGGGTCAGGGCTACTATGGCTACACCTTC. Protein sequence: CASSLGGQGYYGYTF.

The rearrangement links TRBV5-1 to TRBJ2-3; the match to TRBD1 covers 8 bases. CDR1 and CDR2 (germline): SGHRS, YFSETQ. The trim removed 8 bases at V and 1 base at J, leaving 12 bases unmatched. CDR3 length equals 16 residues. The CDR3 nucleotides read TGCGCCAGTCAGCACCTTCAGGGGGCCGGCACAGATACGCAGTATTTT. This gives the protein CASQHLQGAGTDTQYF.

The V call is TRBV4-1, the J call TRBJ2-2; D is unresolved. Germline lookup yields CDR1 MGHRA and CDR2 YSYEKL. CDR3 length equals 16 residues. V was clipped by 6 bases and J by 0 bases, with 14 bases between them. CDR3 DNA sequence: TGCGCCAGCAGTAAAGAGACGGACGCGAACACCGGGGAGCTGTTTTTT. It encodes CASSKETDANTGELFF.

The CDR3 is CATSRGGGAALKNIQYF. In nucleotides, the CDR3 is TGTGCCACCAGCAGAGGGGGGGGCGCGGCCCTCAAAAACATTCAGTACTTC. V is TRBV15 and J is TRBJ2-4; weak D call: TRBD2 (7 bases). CDR1 and CDR2 (germline): LNHNV, YYDKDF (reference sequence). Trimming stripped 1 base from V and 3 bases from J, with 16 bases between. The CDR3 is 17 amino acids.

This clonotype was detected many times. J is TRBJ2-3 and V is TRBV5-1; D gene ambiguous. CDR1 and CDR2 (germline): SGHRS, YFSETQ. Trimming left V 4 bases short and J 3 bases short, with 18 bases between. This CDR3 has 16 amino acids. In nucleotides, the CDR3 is TGCGCCAGCAGCCTAACCCGTCCTGAGAATACAGATACGCAGTATTTT. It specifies CASSLTRPENTDTQYF.

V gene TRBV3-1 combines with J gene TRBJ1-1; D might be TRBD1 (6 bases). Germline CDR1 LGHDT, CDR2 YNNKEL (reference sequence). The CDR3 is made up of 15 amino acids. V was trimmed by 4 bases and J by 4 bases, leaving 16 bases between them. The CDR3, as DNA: TGTGCCAGCAGCCCCTACAGGGACAAAGCCACTGAAGCTTTCTTT. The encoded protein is CASSPYRDKATEAFF.

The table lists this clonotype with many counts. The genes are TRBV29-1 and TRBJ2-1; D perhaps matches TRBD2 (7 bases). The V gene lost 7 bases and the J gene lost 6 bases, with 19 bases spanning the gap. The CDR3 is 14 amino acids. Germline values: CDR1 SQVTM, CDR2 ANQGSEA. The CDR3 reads CSANYLGGANEQFF. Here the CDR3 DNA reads TGCAGCGCTAACTATTTGGGGGGGGCCAATGAGCAGTTCTTC.